This TCR beta chain derives from a study of blood T cell repertoires in COVID-19. Looking at the study overall: Material from acute and convalescent COVID-19 was sourced from the United States, Italy and Spain.

CDR3 length: 13 residues. From germline, CDR1 is SGHAT and CDR2 FQNNGV. V shed 0 bases and J shed 8 bases, with 10 bases lying between them. In the case of this clone: Other nucleotide sequences in the sample specify the same CDR3.

Profiled with immunoSEQ multiplex PCR; TCRdb holds only in-frame clones, not every one. The sample holds about 260,000 clones, roughly 86% seen once. Sequences were obtained from peripheral blood. The chain is built from TRBV11-2 and TRBJ1-2; possible D gene TRBD1, 5 bases. This receptor was taken from a man aged 35-49 years with active or convalescent COVID-19. The CDR3 coding sequence is TGTGCCAGCAGCTTAGATCGCGGGGGAGGCTACACCTTC. Translated: CASSLDRGGGYTF.